The 2 T cell receptor beta chains below all came from one sample that was sequenced in a study of Ad26.COV2.S vaccination and SARS-CoV-2 variants. Here immunoSEQ multiplex PCR was the method, and the copy in TCRdb shows in-frame clones only, minus some. The sample lists 350,000 to 450,000 clones, around 92% occurring once. The sequencing here drew on peripheral blood, taken after recovery from COVID-19. The source is a human donor who had recovered from COVID-19.

This sequence joins TRBV5-6 and TRBJ1-2; weak D call: TRBD1 (6 bases). CDR1 is SGHDT, CDR2 YYEEEE, per germline. V dropped 3 bases and J dropped 4 bases, with 13 bases sitting between them. This CDR3 contains 14 residues. The DNA of the CDR3 is TGTGCCAGCAGCTCGCCCACAGGGATCTATGGCTACACCTTC. Amino acids: CASSSPTGIYGYTF.

The chain combines TRBV24-1 with TRBJ1-5; 8 positions match TRBD1. This CDR3 region has 13 residues. CDR1 and CDR2 (germline): KGHDR, SFDVKD. J gave up 3 bases and V 9 bases, and 3 bases lay outside the gene matches. The CDR3 DNA reads TGTGCCACCGGGACAGGAGACAATCAGCCCCAGCATTTT. This encodes CATGTGDNQPQHF.